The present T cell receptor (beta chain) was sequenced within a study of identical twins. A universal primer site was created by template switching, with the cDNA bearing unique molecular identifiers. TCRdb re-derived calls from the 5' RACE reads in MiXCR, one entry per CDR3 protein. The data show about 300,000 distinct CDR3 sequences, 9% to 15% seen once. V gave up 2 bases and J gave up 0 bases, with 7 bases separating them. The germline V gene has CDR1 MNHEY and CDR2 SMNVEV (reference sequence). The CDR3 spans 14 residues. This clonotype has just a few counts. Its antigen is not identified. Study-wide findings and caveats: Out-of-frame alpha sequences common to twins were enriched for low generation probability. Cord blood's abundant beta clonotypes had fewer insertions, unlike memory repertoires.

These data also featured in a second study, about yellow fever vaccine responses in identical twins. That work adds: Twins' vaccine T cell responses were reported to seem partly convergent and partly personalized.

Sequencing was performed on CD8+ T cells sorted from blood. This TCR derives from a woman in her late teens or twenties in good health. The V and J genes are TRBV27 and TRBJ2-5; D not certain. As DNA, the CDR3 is TGTGCCAGCAGTTTAGTGAATAACCAAGAGACCCAGTACTTC. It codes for CASSLVNNQETQYF.